This entry lists 15 T cell receptor beta chains sequenced from one sample in a study of blood T cell repertoires in COVID-19. Measured with immunoSEQ multiplex PCR; TCRdb has only the in-frame clones, and not every one. The sample yields about 140,000 clones, 70% to 85% seen once. Specimen: PBMCs or T cells enriched from blood (not recorded which). These receptor sequences come from a woman between 18 and 30 years old who had been exposed to COVID-19.

V usage is TRBV27 and J usage is TRBJ2-1; 10 positions agree with TRBD2. The germline gives CDR1 MNHEY, CDR2 SMNVEV (reference sequence). There are 15 residues in the CDR3. V shed 1 base and J 7 bases; nucleotides not matched to a gene: 4. The CDR3 here is CASSLYQREGNEQFF. The CDR3 DNA is TGTGCCAGCAGTTTATACCAGCGGGAGGGGAATGAGCAGTTCTTC.

This clone appeared once. The chain uses TRBV5-5 and TRBJ1-1; 8 nucleotides align to TRBD1. This CDR3 is built from 14 residues. Germline V gene data show CDR1 as SGHKS and CDR2 as YYEKEE (reference sequence). V gave up 4 bases and J gave up 3 bases; unmatched junction bases: 5. DNA for the CDR3: TGTGCCAGCAGCCCAGGACAGGGCTACACTGAAGCTTTCTTT. This encodes CASSPGQGYTEAFF. Based on the CDR3 plus reference TRBV5-5 and TRBJ1-1, the full variable domain is DAGVTQSPTHLIKTRGQQVTLRCSPISGHKSVSWYQQVLGQGPQFIFQYYEKEERGRGNFPDRFSARQFPNYSSELNVNALLLGDSALYLCASSPGQGYTEAFFGQGTRLTVV.

This chain links TRBV7-9 with TRBJ1-3; 9 nucleotides agree with TRBD1. Germline CDR1 reads SEHNR; CDR2 reads FQNEAQ (reference sequence). V lost 5 bases, J lost 0 bases, and 14 bases stayed unmatched. The CDR3 is 19 residues long. The CDR3 DNA reads TGTGCCAGCAGCCTTAGCCAATATCGGACAGGGGCCTCTGGAAACACCATATATTTT. Translation: CASSLSQYRTGASGNTIYF.

The V call is TRBV6-4, the J call TRBJ2-1; D remains ambiguous. The CDR3 loop spans 11 amino acids. V shed 6 bases and J shed 9 bases, with 9 bases lying between them. Germline loops: CDR1 MRHNA, CDR2 SNTAGT. The CDR3 loop is CASRLQTEQFF. The CDR3 bases are TGTGCCAGCAGGTTACAAACTGAGCAGTTCTTC.

This clone showed up just once. This chain links TRBV2 with TRBJ1-1, with 8 bases matching TRBD1. J lost 4 bases, V lost 7 bases, and 5 bases had no gene match. The germline V gene has CDR1 SNHLY and CDR2 FYNNEI. The CDR3 covers 13 residues. The CDR3 loop is CASNLQGVTEAFF. The CDR3 DNA reads as TGTGCCAGCAACCTACAGGGGGTCACTGAAGCTTTCTTT.

The V and J genes are TRBV12-5 and TRBJ1-2, with D perhaps matching TRBD1 (6 bases). The CDR3 consists of 14 residues. CDR1 is LGHNT and CDR2 is FRNRAP in the germline V gene. The ends were cut back, 5 bases at V and 5 bases at J, with 15 bases in the middle. DNA for the CDR3: TGTGCTAGTGGTACATCCGACAGGTATTATGGCTACACCTTC. Amino acid sequence: CASGTSDRYYGYTF.

The rearrangement uses TRBV10-3 and TRBJ1-2; 9 bases agree with TRBD1. V dropped 4 bases and J dropped 2; count of bases not matched to a gene: 11. The CDR3 has 17 residues. CDR1 and CDR2 from the germline V gene are ENHRY and SYGVKD. CDR3 sequence (DNA): TGTGCCATCAGTGCCAGCTTTAGGACAGGGGTAAACTATGGCTACACCTTC. Translated: CAISASFRTGVNYGYTF.

CDR3 loop: CASSRQTGVNTEAFF. The CDR3 region has the DNA TGTGCCAGCAGCCGGCAGACAGGGGTGAACACTGAAGCTTTCTTT. The V and J genes are TRBV3-1 (or the pseudogene TRBV3-2) and TRBJ1-1; 8 nucleotides line up with TRBD1. Germline values: CDR1 LGHDT, CDR2 YNNKEL (reference sequence). This CDR3 region has 15 residues. J gave up 0 bases and V 4 bases, and 4 bases lay outside the gene matches.

CDR3: CASSLALADPYEQYF. CDR3 coding DNA: TGTGCCAGCAGCTTGGCCTTAGCGGACCCCTACGAGCAGTACTTC. The V call is TRBV5-6, the J call TRBJ2-7, with a weak D call TRBD2 (6 bases). CDR3 length equals 15 residues. V was clipped by 0 bases and J by 2 bases, with 12 bases between them. CDR1 and CDR2 from the germline V gene are SGHDT and YYEEEE. The variable domain in full, with the rest retrieved from reference TRBV5-6 and TRBJ2-7, is DAGVTQSPTHLIKTRGQQVTLRCSPKSGHDTVSWYQQALGQGPQFIFQYYEEEERQRGNFPDRFSGHQFPNYSSELNVNALLLGDSALYLCASSLALADPYEQYFGPGTRLTVT.

The genes are TRBV28 and TRBJ2-2, with 8 nucleotides matching TRBD2. There are 15 residues in the CDR3. Trimming cost V 5 bases and J 5 bases; bases outside gene matches: 7. Germline CDR1 is MDHEN and CDR2 is SYDVKM. The CDR3 here is CASSGGAGVTGELFF. CDR3 coding DNA: TGTGCCAGCAGTGGAGGAGCGGGAGTTACCGGGGAGCTGTTTTTT.

V and J are TRBV7-2 and TRBJ2-7; tentative D call: TRBD2 (6 bases). Trimming shortened V by 4 bases and J by 2 bases, and 15 bases separated the two germline ends. Germline loops: CDR1 SGHTA, CDR2 FQGNSA. There are 15 residues in the CDR3. The CDR3, as DNA: TGTGCCAGCAGCTGGGGCGGGATAATAGCCTACGAGCAGTACTTC. Its protein product is CASSWGGIIAYEQYF.

The J gene is TRBJ2-3, the V gene TRBV4-1; weak D call: TRBD1 (5 bases). The germline gives CDR1 MGHRA, CDR2 YSYEKL. V gave up 1 base and J gave up 2 bases, with 13 bases separating them. CDR3 length equals 16 residues. In DNA, the CDR3 is TGCGCCAGCAGCCAAGCGGTCAGGGCTACCACAGATACGCAGTATTTT. Amino acid sequence: CASSQAVRATTDTQYF.

This rearrangement joins TRBV6-5 to TRBJ2-5, with D tentatively TRBD1 (6 bases). CDR3 size: 14 residues. Germline values: CDR1 MNHEY, CDR2 SVGAGI. The V end lost 0 bases, the J end lost 5 bases, and 10 bases lay between the germline ends. CDR3 region: CASSYSQGLETQYF. The DNA for the CDR3 is TGTGCCAGCAGTTACTCCCAGGGGCTGGAGACCCAGTACTTC.

The chain combines TRBV4-1 with TRBJ1-5, with D tentatively TRBD1 (5 bases). This CDR3 region has 15 residues. Trimming removed 0 bases from V and 6 bases from J, with 12 bases in between. Germline CDR1 and CDR2: MGHRA and YSYEKL. This chain's CDR3 is CASSQEGRGSQPQHF. The CDR3 region has the DNA TGCGCCAGCAGCCAAGAGGGTAGGGGCAGTCAGCCCCAGCATTTT.

This clone was counted a single time. This chain connects TRBV28 to TRBJ2-7, with a tentative D call TRBD1 (6 bases). Trimming took off 5 bases at V and 4 bases at J, with 12 bases between the two ends. This CDR3 contains 13 residues. The V gene's germline CDR1 is MDHEN and CDR2 SYDVKM. The CDR3 nucleotides read TGTGCCAGCAGTCACCCGAGGGGGTACGAGCAGTACTTC. Its translation: CASSHPRGYEQYF.